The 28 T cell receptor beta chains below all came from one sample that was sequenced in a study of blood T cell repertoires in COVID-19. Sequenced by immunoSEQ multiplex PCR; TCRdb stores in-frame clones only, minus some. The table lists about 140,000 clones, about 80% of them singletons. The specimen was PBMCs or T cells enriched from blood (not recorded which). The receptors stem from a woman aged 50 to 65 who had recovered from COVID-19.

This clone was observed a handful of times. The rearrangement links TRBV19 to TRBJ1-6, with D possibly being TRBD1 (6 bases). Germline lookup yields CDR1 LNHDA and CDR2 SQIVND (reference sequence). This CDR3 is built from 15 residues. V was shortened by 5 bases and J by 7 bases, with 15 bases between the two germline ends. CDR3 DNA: TGTGCCAGTAGTCCCGGTCAGGGGTGGAATTCACCCCTCCACTTT. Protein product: CASSPGQGWNSPLHF.

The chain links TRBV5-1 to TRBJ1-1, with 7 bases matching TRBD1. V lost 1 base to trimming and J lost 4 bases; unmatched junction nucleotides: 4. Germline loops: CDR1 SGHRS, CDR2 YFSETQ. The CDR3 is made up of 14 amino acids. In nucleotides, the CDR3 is TGCGCCAGCAGCTTGTTGGGGGACAGCACTGAAGCTTTCTTT. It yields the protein CASSLLGDSTEAFF.

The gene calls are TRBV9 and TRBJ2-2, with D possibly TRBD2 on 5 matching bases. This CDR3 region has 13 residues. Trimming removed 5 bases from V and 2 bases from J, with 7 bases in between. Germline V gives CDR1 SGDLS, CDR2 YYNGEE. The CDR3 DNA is TGTGCCAGCAGTGGGAGCAACACCGGGGAGCTGTTTTTT. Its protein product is CASSGSNTGELFF.

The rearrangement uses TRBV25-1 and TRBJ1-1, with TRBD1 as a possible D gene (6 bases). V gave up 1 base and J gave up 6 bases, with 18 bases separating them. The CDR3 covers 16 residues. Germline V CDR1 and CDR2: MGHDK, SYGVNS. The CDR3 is CASSESPAGVSAEAFF. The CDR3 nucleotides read TGTGCCAGCAGTGAATCCCCGGCAGGGGTATCGGCTGAAGCTTTCTTT. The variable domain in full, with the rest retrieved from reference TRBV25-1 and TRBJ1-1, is EADIYQTPRYLVIGTGKKITLECSQTMGHDKMYWYQQDPGMELHLIHYSYGVNSTEKGDLSSESTVSRIRTEHFPLTLESARPSHTSQYLCASSESPAGVSAEAFFGQGTRLTVV.

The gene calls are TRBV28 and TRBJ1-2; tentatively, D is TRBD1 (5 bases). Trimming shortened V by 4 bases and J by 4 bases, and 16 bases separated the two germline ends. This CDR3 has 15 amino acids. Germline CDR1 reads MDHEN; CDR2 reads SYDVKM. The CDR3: CASSSILDSLYGYTF. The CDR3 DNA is TGTGCCAGCAGTTCCATCTTAGACAGCCTCTATGGCTACACCTTC.

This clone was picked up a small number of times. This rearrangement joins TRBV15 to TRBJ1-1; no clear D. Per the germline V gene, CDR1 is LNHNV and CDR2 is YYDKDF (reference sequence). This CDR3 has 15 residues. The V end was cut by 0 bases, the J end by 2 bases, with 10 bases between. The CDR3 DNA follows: TGTGCCACCAGCAGAGATCACGCGGTCAACACTGAAGCTTTCTTT. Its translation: CATSRDHAVNTEAFF.

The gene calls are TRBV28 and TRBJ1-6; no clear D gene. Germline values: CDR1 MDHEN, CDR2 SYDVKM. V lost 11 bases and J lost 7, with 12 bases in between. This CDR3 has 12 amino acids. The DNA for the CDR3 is TGTGCCGCAGCGAGTTCGAATTCACCCCTCCACTTT. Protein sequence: CAAASSNSPLHF.

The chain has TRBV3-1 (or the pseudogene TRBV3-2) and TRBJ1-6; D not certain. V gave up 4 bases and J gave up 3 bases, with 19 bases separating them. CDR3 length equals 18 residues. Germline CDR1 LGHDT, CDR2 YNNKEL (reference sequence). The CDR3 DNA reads TGTGCCAGCAGCCCGACCCTTCTGGGCAGAGACTATAATTCACCCCTCCACTTT. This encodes CASSPTLLGRDYNSPLHF.

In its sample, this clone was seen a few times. In nucleotides, the CDR3 is TGTGCCAGCAGCTTAGAATTGGACAGCTCAAAAGGCTACACCTTC. It encodes CASSLELDSSKGYTF. The gene calls are TRBV7-2 and TRBJ1-2; D may be TRBD1 (6 bases). CDR1 is SGHTA and CDR2 is FQGNSA in the germline V gene. The CDR3 has 15 amino acids. The germline V and J ends were trimmed by 1 base and 8 bases, with 17 bases remaining between them.

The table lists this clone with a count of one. Written as DNA, the CDR3 is TGTGCCAGCTCACAAACTAGCGGGCCGTCCAATGAGCAGTTCTTC. This gives the protein CASSQTSGPSNEQFF. The chain is built from TRBV18 and TRBJ2-1, with 9 bases identical to TRBD2. Germline CDR1 and CDR2: KGHSH and LQKENI. There are 15 residues in the CDR3. The V gene end was trimmed by 4 bases and the J gene end by 6 bases; junction bases not matched to a gene: 7. The full variable domain, rest sourced from reference TRBV18 and TRBJ2-1, is NAGVMQNPRHLVRRRGQEARLRCSPMKGHSHVYWYRQLPEEGLKFMVYLQKENIIDESGMPKERFSAEFPKEGPSILRIQQVVRGDSAAYFCASSQTSGPSNEQFFGPGTRLTVL.

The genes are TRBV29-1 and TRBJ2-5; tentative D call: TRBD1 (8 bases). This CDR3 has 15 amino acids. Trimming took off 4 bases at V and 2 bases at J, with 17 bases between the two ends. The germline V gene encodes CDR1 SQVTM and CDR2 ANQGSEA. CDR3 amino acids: CSVGGGTGLQETQYF. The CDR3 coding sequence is TGCAGCGTTGGGGGGGGGACAGGTTTACAAGAGACCCAGTACTTC.

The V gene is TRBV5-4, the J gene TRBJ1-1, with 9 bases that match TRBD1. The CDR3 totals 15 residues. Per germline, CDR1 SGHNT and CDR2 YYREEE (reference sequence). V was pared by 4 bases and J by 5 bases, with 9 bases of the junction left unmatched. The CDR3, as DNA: TGTGCCAGCAGCGAGGGGACAGGGAGGAGGACTGAAGCTTTCTTT. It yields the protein CASSEGTGRRTEAFF.

The CDR3 region is CASSPQANTEAFF. For the CDR3, the DNA is TGTGCCAGCAGCCCCCAGGCGAACACTGAAGCTTTCTTT. This chain uses TRBV7-2 with TRBJ1-1; no definite D call. The germline V gene has CDR1 SGHTA and CDR2 FQGNSA. The CDR3 runs 13 residues. V lost 5 bases, J lost 1 base, and 8 bases lay in between.

CDR3 residues: CASSYRAGGYNEQFF. CDR3 sequence (DNA): TGTGCCAGCAGTTACCGAGCGGGGGGATACAATGAGCAGTTCTTC. This chain joins TRBV6-5 and TRBJ2-1; TRBD2 matches 9 bases. Unmatched junction bases numbered 3, after V lost 2 bases and J lost 4 bases. The CDR3 covers 15 residues. Germline V CDR1 and CDR2: MNHEY, SVGAGI.

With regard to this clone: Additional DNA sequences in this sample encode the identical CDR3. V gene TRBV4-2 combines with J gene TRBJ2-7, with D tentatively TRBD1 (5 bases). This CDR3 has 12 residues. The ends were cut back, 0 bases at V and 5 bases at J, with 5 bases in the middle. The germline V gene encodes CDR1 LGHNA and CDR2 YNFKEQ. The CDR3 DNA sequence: TGTGCCAGCAGCCAAGACAGGGACGAGCAGTACTTC. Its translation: CASSQDRDEQYF.

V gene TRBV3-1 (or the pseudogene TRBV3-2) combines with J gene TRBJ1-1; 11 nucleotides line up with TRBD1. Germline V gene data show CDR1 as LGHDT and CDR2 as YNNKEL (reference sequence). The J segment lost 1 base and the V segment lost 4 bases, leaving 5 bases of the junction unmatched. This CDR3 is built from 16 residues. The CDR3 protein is CASSPMGQGGNTEAFF. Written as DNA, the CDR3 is TGTGCCAGCAGCCCTATGGGACAGGGGGGGAACACTGAAGCTTTCTTT.

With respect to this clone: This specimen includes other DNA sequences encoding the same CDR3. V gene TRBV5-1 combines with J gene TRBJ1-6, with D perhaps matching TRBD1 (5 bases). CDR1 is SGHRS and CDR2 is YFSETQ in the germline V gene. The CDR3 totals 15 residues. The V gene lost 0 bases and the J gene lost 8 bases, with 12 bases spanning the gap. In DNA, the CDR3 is TGCGCCAGCAGCTTGGGGGGCAGGGAAGATTCACCCCTCCACTTT. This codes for CASSLGGREDSPLHF.

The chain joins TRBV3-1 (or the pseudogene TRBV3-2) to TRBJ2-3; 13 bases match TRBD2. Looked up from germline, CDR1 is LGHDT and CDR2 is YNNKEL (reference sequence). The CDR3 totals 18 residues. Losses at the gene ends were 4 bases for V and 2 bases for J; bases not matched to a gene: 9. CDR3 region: CASSPITGTSGNTDTQYF. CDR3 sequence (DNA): TGTGCCAGCAGCCCTATCACTGGGACTAGCGGGAACACAGATACGCAGTATTTT.

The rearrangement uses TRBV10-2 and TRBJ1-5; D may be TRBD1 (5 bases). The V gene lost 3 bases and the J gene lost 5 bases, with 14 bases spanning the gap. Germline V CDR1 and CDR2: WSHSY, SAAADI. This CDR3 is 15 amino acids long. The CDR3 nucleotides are TGCGCCAGCAGTGATGTGGGGACTGGGTATCAGCCCCAGCATTTT. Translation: CASSDVGTGYQPQHF.

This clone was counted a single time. CDR3 sequence: CASSIRTVYGYTF. The CDR3 nucleotides read TGTGCCAGTAGTATTAGGACAGTCTATGGCTACACCTTC. This chain uses TRBV19 with TRBJ1-2; the D gene is possibly TRBD1 (6 bases). CDR3 size: 13 residues. Germline loops: CDR1 LNHDA, CDR2 SQIVND (reference sequence). V was shortened by 3 bases and J by 4 bases, with 9 bases between the two germline ends.

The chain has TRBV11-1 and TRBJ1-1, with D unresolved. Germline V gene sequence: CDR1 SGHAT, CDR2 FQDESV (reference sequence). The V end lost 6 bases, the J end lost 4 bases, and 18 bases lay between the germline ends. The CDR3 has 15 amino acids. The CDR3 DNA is TGTGCCAGCAGGCCCGGTGGCAGGAGGTTCACTGAAGCTTTCTTT. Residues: CASRPGGRRFTEAFF.

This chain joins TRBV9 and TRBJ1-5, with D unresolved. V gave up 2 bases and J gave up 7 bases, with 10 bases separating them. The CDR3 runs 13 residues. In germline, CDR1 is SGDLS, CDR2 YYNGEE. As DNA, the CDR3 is TGTGCCAGCAGCGTGGACTTCGGGCAGCCCCAGCATTTT. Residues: CASSVDFGQPQHF.

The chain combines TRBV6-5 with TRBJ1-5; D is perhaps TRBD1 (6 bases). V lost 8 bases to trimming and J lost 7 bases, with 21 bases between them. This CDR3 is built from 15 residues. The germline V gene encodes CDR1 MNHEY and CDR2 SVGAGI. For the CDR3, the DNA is TGTGCCAGCGCAGTAACAGGGATGGGCAGGCAGCCCCAGCATTTT. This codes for CASAVTGMGRQPQHF.

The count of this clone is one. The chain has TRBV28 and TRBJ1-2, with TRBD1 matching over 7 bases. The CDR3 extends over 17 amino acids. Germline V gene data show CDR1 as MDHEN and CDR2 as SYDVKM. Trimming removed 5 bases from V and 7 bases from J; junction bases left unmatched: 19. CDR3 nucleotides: TGTGCCAGCAGTATCGCGACAGGCCCCAGGGGGGTAACTGGCTACACCTTC. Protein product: CASSIATGPRGVTGYTF.

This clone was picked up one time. The CDR3 bases are TGTGCCAGCAGCCAAGATACGTCTGAGGGCTACACCTTC. Translation: CASSQDTSEGYTF. V gene TRBV3-1 (or the pseudogene TRBV3-2) combines with J gene TRBJ1-2; D is unclear. V lost 0 bases and J lost 8, with 10 bases in between. Germline V lookup: CDR1 LGHDT, CDR2 YNNKEL (reference sequence). The CDR3 has 13 amino acids.

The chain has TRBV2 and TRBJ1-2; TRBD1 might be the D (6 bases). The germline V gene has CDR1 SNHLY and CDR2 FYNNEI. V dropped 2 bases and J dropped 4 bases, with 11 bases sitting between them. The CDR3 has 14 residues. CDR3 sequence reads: CASSELTGTYGYTF. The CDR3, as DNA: TGTGCCAGCAGTGAATTGACAGGCACCTATGGCTACACCTTC.

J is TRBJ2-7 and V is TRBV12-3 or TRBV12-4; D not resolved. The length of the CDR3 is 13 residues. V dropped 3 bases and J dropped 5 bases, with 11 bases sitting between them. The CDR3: CASSFPGHDEQYF. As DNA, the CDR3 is TGTGCCAGCAGTTTTCCGGGTCACGACGAGCAGTACTTC.

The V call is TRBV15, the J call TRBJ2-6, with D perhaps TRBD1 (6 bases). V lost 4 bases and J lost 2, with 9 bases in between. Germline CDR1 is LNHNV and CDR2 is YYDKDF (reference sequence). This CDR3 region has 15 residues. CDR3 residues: CATSKNRAGANVLTF. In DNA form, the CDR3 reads TGTGCCACCAGCAAAAACAGGGCTGGGGCCAACGTCCTGACTTTC.